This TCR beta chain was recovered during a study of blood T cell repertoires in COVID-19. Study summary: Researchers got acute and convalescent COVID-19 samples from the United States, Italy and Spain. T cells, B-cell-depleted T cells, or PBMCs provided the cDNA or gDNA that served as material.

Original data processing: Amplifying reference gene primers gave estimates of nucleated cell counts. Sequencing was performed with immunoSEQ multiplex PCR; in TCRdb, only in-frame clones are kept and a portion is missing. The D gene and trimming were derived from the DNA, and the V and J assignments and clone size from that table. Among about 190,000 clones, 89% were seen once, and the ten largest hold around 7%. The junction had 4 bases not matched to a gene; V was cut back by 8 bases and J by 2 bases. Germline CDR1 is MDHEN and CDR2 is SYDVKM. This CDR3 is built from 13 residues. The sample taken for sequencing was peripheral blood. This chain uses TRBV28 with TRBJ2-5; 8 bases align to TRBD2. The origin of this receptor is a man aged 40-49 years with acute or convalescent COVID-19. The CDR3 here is CASGGGRQETQYF. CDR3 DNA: TGTGCCAGCGGCGGGGGGCGGCAAGAGACCCAGTACTTC.